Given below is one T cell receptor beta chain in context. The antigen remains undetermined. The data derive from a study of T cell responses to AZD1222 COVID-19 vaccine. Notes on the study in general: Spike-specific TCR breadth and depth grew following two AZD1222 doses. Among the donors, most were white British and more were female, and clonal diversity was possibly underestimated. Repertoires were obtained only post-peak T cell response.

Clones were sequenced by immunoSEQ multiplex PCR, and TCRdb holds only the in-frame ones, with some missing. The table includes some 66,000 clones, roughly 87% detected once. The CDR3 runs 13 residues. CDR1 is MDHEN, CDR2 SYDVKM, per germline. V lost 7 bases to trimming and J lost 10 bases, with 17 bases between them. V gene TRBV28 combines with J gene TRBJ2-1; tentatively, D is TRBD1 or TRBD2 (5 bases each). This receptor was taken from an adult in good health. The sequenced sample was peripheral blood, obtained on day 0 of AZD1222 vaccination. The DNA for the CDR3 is TGTGCCAGCACTACACTGGCGAGGGGCGAGCAGTTCTTC. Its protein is CASTTLARGEQFF.